This is a list of T cell receptor beta chains from one sample in a study of blood T cell repertoires in COVID-19. Libraries were prepared by immunoSEQ multiplex PCR; TCRdb keeps only in-frame clonotypes and omits some of them. Among around 63,000 clones listed, over 75% were seen once. Sequencing used peripheral blood. The receptors shown here come from a man aged 55 to 70 with acute or convalescent COVID-19. The CDR3 runs from the conserved cysteine through the conserved F or W. A D gene is named only where the DNA matches it firmly. Clone sizes are given selectively: once, few, many, or a class where the clone is expanded.

j_gene: TRBJ2-5
v_gene: TRBV4-1
d_gene: TRBD2
abundance: .
CDR3aa: CAAGGQETQYF
CDR3nt: TGCGCCGCGGGGGGGCAAGAGACCCAGTACTTC

j_gene: TRBJ2-7
v_gene: TRBV6-5
d_gene: TRBD1
abundance: .
CDR3aa: CASGDRGASGQYF
CDR3nt: TGTGCCAGCGGGGACAGGGGGGCCTCGGGGCAGTACTTC

j_gene: TRBJ2-1
v_gene: TRBV2
d_gene: .
abundance: few
CDR3aa: CASSELPGMDEQFF
CDR3nt: TGTGCCAGCAGTGAACTCCCAGGGATGGATGAGCAGTTCTTC

j_gene: TRBJ2-1
v_gene: TRBV7-8
d_gene: .
abundance: once
CDR3aa: CASSLARGTPGNEQFF
CDR3nt: TGTGCCAGCAGCTTAGCGCGCGGGACTCCCGGCAATGAGCAGTTCTTC

j_gene: TRBJ2-6
v_gene: TRBV6-2/TRBV6-3
d_gene: TRBD1
abundance: .
CDR3aa: CASSRSLTGGAIGGANVLTF
CDR3nt: TGTGCCAGCAGTCGTTCCCTCACAGGGGGCGCCATCGGTGGGGCCAACGTCCTGACTTTC

j_gene: TRBJ2-2
v_gene: TRBV9
d_gene: .
abundance: .
CDR3aa: CASSAGSLPTGELFF
CDR3nt: TGTGCCAGCAGCGCAGGCAGCTTACCGACCGGGGAGCTGTTTTTT

j_gene: TRBJ1-5
v_gene: TRBV20-1
d_gene: .
abundance: .
CDR3aa: CSASVRGRDQPQHF
CDR3nt: TGCAGTGCTAGTGTCAGGGGCCGGGATCAGCCCCAGCATTTT

j_gene: TRBJ2-7
v_gene: TRBV27
d_gene: TRBD2
abundance: .
CDR3aa: CASSSLAGAFMEQYF
CDR3nt: TGTGCCAGCAGTTCGCTAGCGGGGGCGTTCATGGAGCAGTACTTC

j_gene: TRBJ2-3
v_gene: TRBV30
d_gene: TRBD1
abundance: .
CDR3aa: CAWIRDRATDTQYF
CDR3nt: TGTGCCTGGATTAGGGACAGGGCGACAGATACGCAGTATTTT

j_gene: TRBJ2-1
v_gene: TRBV29-1
d_gene: TRBD2
abundance: .
CDR3aa: CSVEAHRGLAGNEQFF
CDR3nt: TGCAGCGTTGAAGCTCACCGGGGACTAGCTGGGAATGAGCAGTTCTTC

j_gene: TRBJ1-6
v_gene: TRBV29-1
d_gene: TRBD1
abundance: .
CDR3aa: CSDGTGIIHNSPLHF
CDR3nt: TGCAGCGATGGGACAGGCATTATACATAATTCACCCCTCCACTTT

j_gene: TRBJ2-2
v_gene: TRBV6-1
d_gene: .
abundance: .
CDR3aa: CASSDGGQANTGELFF
CDR3nt: TGTGCCAGCAGTGACGGCGGACAAGCAAACACCGGGGAGCTGTTTTTT

j_gene: TRBJ2-5
v_gene: TRBV5-1
d_gene: TRBD2
abundance: .
CDR3aa: CASNRGGATETQYF
CDR3nt: TGCGCCAGCAATCGCGGGGGGGCGACGGAGACCCAGTACTTC

j_gene: TRBJ1-6
v_gene: TRBV30
d_gene: .
abundance: .
CDR3aa: CAWSGGPINSPLHF
CDR3nt: TGTGCCTGGAGCGGAGGACCGATTAATTCACCCCTCCACTTT

j_gene: TRBJ2-5
v_gene: TRBV7-3
d_gene: .
abundance: once
CDR3aa: CASSLGGAKTQYF
CDR3nt: TGTGCCAGCAGCTTAGGGGGGGCGAAGACCCAGTACTTC

j_gene: TRBJ1-5
v_gene: TRBV19
d_gene: TRBD1
abundance: .
CDR3aa: CASTQIGQATYSNQPQHF
CDR3nt: TGTGCCAGTACCCAGATTGGACAGGCGACTTATAGCAATCAGCCCCAGCATTTT

j_gene: TRBJ2-7
v_gene: TRBV7-9
d_gene: TRBD1
abundance: .
CDR3aa: CASSPARDRAHEQYF
CDR3nt: TGTGCCAGCAGCCCCGCTCGGGACAGGGCCCACGAGCAGTACTTC

j_gene: TRBJ1-6
v_gene: TRBV6-6
d_gene: .
abundance: .
CDR3aa: CASSYGGGGGSPLHF
CDR3nt: TGTGCCAGCAGTTACGGCGGGGGGGGCGGTTCACCCCTCCACTTT

j_gene: TRBJ1-1
v_gene: TRBV5-1
d_gene: TRBD1
abundance: .
CDR3aa: CASSFTGGRFTEAFF
CDR3nt: TGCGCCAGCAGCTTCACAGGGGGAAGGTTCACTGAAGCTTTCTTT

j_gene: TRBJ1-6
v_gene: TRBV25-1
d_gene: .
abundance: .
CDR3aa: CASSESGGAASPLHF
CDR3nt: TGTGCCAGCAGTGAATCTGGGGGGGCTGCCTCACCCCTCCACTTT

j_gene: TRBJ2-1
v_gene: TRBV19
d_gene: TRBD1
abundance: .
CDR3aa: CASSRGQGPYNEQFF
CDR3nt: TGTGCCAGTAGTAGGGGACAGGGTCCCTACAATGAGCAGTTCTTC

j_gene: TRBJ2-3
v_gene: TRBV12-5
d_gene: .
abundance: .
CDR3aa: CASGGQGQGPADTQYF
CDR3nt: TGTGCTAGTGGTGGGCAGGGACAAGGCCCCGCAGATACGCAGTATTTT

j_gene: TRBJ2-3
v_gene: TRBV5-6
d_gene: .
abundance: .
CDR3aa: CASSFRLRTDTQYF
CDR3nt: TGTGCCAGCAGCTTCAGACTTCGCACAGATACGCAGTATTTT

j_gene: TRBJ2-1
v_gene: TRBV3-1/TRBV3-2
d_gene: TRBD2
abundance: .
CDR3aa: CASSQDRAGGNNEQFF
CDR3nt: TGTGCCAGCAGCCAAGATCGAGCGGGGGGCAACAATGAGCAGTTCTTC

j_gene: TRBJ1-2
v_gene: TRBV9
d_gene: .
abundance: .
CDR3aa: CASSGPGTAYGYTF
CDR3nt: TGTGCCAGCAGCGGACCCGGGACTGCATATGGCTACACCTTC

j_gene: TRBJ2-3
v_gene: TRBV14
d_gene: .
abundance: .
CDR3aa: CASSQIRLSTDTQYF
CDR3nt: TGTGCCAGCAGCCAAATCAGGTTGAGCACAGATACGCAGTATTTT

j_gene: TRBJ2-3
v_gene: TRBV7-3
d_gene: TRBD2
abundance: .
CDR3aa: CASSPGGRRTDTQYF
CDR3nt: TGTGCCAGCAGTCCGGGGGGGCGGCGGACAGATACGCAGTATTTT

j_gene: TRBJ2-3
v_gene: TRBV9
d_gene: .
abundance: .
CDR3aa: CASSVDTSPSATSTDTQYF
CDR3nt: TGTGCCAGCAGCGTAGATACCTCCCCCTCCGCTACTAGCACAGATACGCAGTATTTT

j_gene: TRBJ2-5
v_gene: TRBV18
d_gene: TRBD2
abundance: few
CDR3aa: CASSRIASGGHQETQYF
CDR3nt: TGTGCCAGCTCACGGATTGCAAGCGGGGGGCATCAAGAGACCCAGTACTTC

j_gene: TRBJ1-5
v_gene: TRBV4-1
d_gene: .
abundance: .
CDR3aa: CASSQDALAAGRHF
CDR3nt: TGCGCCAGCAGCCAAGATGCTCTCGCGGCAGGGCGGCATTTT

j_gene: TRBJ2-5
v_gene: TRBV6-5
d_gene: TRBD1
abundance: .
CDR3aa: CASSYGQGPGVETQYF
CDR3nt: TGTGCCAGCAGTTACGGACAGGGTCCTGGTGTAGAGACCCAGTACTTC

j_gene: TRBJ2-5
v_gene: TRBV28
d_gene: TRBD2
abundance: few
CDR3aa: CASTLWGNSGGRETQYF
CDR3nt: TGTGCCAGCACGCTTTGGGGGAATAGCGGGGGGCGTGAGACCCAGTACTTC

j_gene: TRBJ1-6
v_gene: TRBV12-2
d_gene: .
abundance: .
CDR3aa: CASRLELDLRSPLHF
CDR3nt: TGTGCAAGTCGCTTAGAGTTAGACTTGCGATCACCCCTCCACTTT

j_gene: TRBJ2-7
v_gene: TRBV7-8
d_gene: TRBD1
abundance: .
CDR3aa: CASSLDRNRQGGTYEQYF
CDR3nt: TGTGCCAGCAGCTTAGACAGAAACCGACAGGGGGGAACCTACGAGCAGTACTTC

j_gene: TRBJ2-5
v_gene: TRBV7-2
d_gene: .
abundance: .
CDR3aa: CASSGGFQETQYF
CDR3nt: TGTGCCAGCAGCGGGGGGTTCCAAGAGACCCAGTACTTC

j_gene: TRBJ1-4
v_gene: TRBV28
d_gene: TRBD1
abundance: .
CDR3aa: CASREHRGTGEKLFF
CDR3nt: TGTGCCAGCAGAGAGCACAGGGGGACCGGTGAAAAACTGTTTTTT

j_gene: TRBJ1-1
v_gene: TRBV7-8
d_gene: .
abundance: .
CDR3aa: CASSRLPDTEAFF
CDR3nt: TGTGCCAGCAGCCGACTCCCCGACACTGAAGCTTTCTTT

j_gene: TRBJ1-5
v_gene: TRBV5-1
d_gene: TRBD1
abundance: .
CDR3aa: CASSRGLGSNQPQHF
CDR3nt: TGCGCCAGCAGCAGGGGGCTAGGGAGCAATCAGCCCCAGCATTTT

j_gene: TRBJ1-5
v_gene: TRBV7-8
d_gene: TRBD1
abundance: .
CDR3aa: CASSSRTGRNQPQHF
CDR3nt: TGTGCCAGCAGCAGTCGGACAGGGAGGAATCAGCCCCAGCATTTT

j_gene: TRBJ2-1
v_gene: TRBV7-3
d_gene: TRBD2
abundance: .
CDR3aa: CASSKLSGGAAVNEQFF
CDR3nt: TGTGCCAGCAGTAAACTTAGCGGGGGGGCCGCAGTCAATGAGCAGTTCTTC

j_gene: TRBJ1-2
v_gene: TRBV3-1/TRBV3-2
d_gene: TRBD1
abundance: .
CDR3aa: CASSHRQGLHPMSGYTF
CDR3nt: TGTGCCAGCAGCCACCGACAGGGCCTCCATCCAATGAGTGGCTACACCTTC

j_gene: TRBJ1-3
v_gene: TRBV27
d_gene: .
abundance: .
CDR3aa: CASRVGGSSGNTIYF
CDR3nt: TGTGCCAGCAGAGTAGGGGGAAGTTCTGGAAACACCATATATTTT

j_gene: TRBJ2-7
v_gene: TRBV29-1
d_gene: TRBD2
abundance: .
CDR3aa: CSVVAGDPYEQYF
CDR3nt: TGCAGCGTTGTAGCGGGTGATCCCTACGAGCAGTACTTC

j_gene: TRBJ1-1
v_gene: TRBV7-2
d_gene: .
abundance: .
CDR3aa: CASTRYMNTEAFF
CDR3nt: TGTGCCAGTACCAGGTACATGAACACTGAAGCTTTCTTT

j_gene: TRBJ2-3
v_gene: TRBV19
d_gene: TRBD1
abundance: .
CDR3aa: CASSGQGWSDTQYF
CDR3nt: TGTGCCAGTAGTGGACAGGGGTGGTCAGATACGCAGTATTTT

j_gene: TRBJ1-2
v_gene: TRBV4-1
d_gene: .
abundance: once
CDR3aa: CASSQPGQPMGGYTF
CDR3nt: TGCGCCAGCAGCCAACCCGGACAGCCTATGGGGGGCTACACCTTC

j_gene: TRBJ1-1
v_gene: TRBV7-9
d_gene: .
abundance: few
CDR3aa: CASSSKNTEAFF
CDR3nt: TGTGCCAGCAGCTCCAAGAACACTGAAGCTTTCTTT

j_gene: TRBJ1-5
v_gene: TRBV15
d_gene: .
abundance: .
CDR3aa: CATSGRLDQGIQPQHF
CDR3nt: TGTGCCACCAGCGGACGGCTAGATCAGGGGATTCAGCCCCAGCATTTT

j_gene: TRBJ2-7
v_gene: TRBV6-5
d_gene: TRBD1
abundance: .
CDR3aa: CASNGQGHEQYF
CDR3nt: TGTGCCAGCAACGGACAGGGCCACGAGCAGTACTTC

j_gene: TRBJ2-1
v_gene: TRBV5-1
d_gene: TRBD2
abundance: few
CDR3aa: CASSRGGVSYNEQFF
CDR3nt: TGCGCCAGCAGCCGCGGGGGGGTCTCCTACAATGAGCAGTTCTTC

j_gene: TRBJ2-5
v_gene: TRBV11-3
d_gene: TRBD1
abundance: .
CDR3aa: CASSQGDRGETQYF
CDR3nt: TGTGCCAGCAGCCAGGGGGACAGGGGTGAGACCCAGTACTTC

j_gene: TRBJ1-6
v_gene: TRBV9
d_gene: .
abundance: .
CDR3aa: CASSVGRVVSPLHF
CDR3nt: TGTGCCAGCAGCGTAGGCAGGGTTGTGTCACCCCTCCACTTT

j_gene: TRBJ2-3
v_gene: TRBV27
d_gene: TRBD2
abundance: .
CDR3aa: CASSPRLASTDTQYF
CDR3nt: TGTGCCAGCAGCCCCAGACTAGCAAGCACAGATACGCAGTATTTT

j_gene: TRBJ2-3
v_gene: TRBV3-1/TRBV3-2
d_gene: TRBD2
abundance: .
CDR3aa: CASSQTSGGSDTQYF
CDR3nt: TGTGCCAGCAGCCAGACTAGCGGGGGATCAGATACGCAGTATTTT

j_gene: TRBJ1-2
v_gene: TRBV19
d_gene: TRBD1
abundance: .
CDR3aa: CASNRDRTSNYGYTF
CDR3nt: TGTGCCAGTAACCGGGACAGGACCTCTAACTATGGCTACACCTTC